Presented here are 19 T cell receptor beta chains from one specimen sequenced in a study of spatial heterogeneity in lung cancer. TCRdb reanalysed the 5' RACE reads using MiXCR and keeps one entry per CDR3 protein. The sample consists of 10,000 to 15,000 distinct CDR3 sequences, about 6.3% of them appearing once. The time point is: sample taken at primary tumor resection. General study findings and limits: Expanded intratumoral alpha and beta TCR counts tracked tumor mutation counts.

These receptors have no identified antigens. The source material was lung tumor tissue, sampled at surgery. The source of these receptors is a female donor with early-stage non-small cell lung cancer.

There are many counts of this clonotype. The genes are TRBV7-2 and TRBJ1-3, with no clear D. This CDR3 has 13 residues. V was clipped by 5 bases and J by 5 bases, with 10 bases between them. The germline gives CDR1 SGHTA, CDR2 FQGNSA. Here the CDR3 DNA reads TGTGCCAGCAGCCCCAACAGCAGAAACACCATATATTTT. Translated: CASSPNSRNTIYF. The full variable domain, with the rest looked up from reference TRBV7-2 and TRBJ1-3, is GAGVSQSPSNKVTEKGKDVELRCDPISGHTALYWYRQSLGQGLEFLIYFQGNSAPDKSGLPSDRFSAERTGGSVSTLTIQRTQQEDSAVYLCASSPNSRNTIYFGEGSWLTVV.

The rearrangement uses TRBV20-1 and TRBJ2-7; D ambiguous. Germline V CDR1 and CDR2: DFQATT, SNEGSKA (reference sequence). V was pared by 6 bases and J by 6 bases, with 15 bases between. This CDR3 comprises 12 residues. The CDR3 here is CSASSEDGEQYF. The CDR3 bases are TGCAGTGCCTCCAGTGAGGACGGCGAGCAGTACTTC.

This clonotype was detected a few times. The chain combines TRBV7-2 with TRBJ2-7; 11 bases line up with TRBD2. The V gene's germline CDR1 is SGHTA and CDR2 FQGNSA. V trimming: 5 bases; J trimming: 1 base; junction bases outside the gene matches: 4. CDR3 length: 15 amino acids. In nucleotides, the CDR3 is TGTGCCAGCAGCGCCACTAGCGGGGGTTCCTACGAGCAGTACTTC. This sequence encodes CASSATSGGSYEQYF. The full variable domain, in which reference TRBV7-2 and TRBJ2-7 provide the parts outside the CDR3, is GAGVSQSPSNKVTEKGKDVELRCDPISGHTALYWYRQSLGQGLEFLIYFQGNSAPDKSGLPSDRFSAERTGGSVSTLTIQRTQQEDSAVYLCASSATSGGSYEQYFGPGTRLTVT.

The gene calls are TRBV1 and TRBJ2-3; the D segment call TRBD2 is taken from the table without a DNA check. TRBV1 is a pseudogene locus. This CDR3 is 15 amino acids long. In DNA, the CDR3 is TGCACCAGCAGCCCTCCGGGCTACTGCACAGATACGCAGTATTTT. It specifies CTSSPPGYCTDTQYF.

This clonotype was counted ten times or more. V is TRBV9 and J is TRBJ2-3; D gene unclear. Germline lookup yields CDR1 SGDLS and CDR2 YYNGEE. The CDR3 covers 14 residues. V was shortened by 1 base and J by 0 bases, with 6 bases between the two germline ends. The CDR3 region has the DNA TGTGCCAGCAGCGTACGTGGGAGCACAGATACGCAGTATTTT. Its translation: CASSVRGSTDTQYF.

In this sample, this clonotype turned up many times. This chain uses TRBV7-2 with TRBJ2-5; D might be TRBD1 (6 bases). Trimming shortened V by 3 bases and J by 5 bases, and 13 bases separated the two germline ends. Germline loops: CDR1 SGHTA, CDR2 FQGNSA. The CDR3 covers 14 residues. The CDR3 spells CASSLWTVGETQYF. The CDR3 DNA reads TGTGCCAGCAGCTTGTGGACAGTGGGGGAGACCCAGTACTTC.

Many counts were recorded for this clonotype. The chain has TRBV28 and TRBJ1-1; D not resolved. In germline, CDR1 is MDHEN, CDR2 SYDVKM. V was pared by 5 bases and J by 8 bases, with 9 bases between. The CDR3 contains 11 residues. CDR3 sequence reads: CASSRPLEAFF. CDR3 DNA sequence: TGTGCCAGCAGTCGCCCACTCGAAGCTTTCTTT. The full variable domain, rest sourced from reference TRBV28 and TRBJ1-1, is DVKVTQSSRYLVKRTGEKVFLECVQDMDHENMFWYRQDPGLGLRLIYFSYDVKMKEKGDIPEGYSVSREKKERFSLILESASTNQTSMYLCASSRPLEAFFGQGTRLTVV.

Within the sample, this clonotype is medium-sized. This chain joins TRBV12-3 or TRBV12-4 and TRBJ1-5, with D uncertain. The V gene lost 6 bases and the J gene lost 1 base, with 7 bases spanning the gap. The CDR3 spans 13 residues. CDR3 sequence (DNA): TGTGCCAGCAGCCTACAGAGCAATCAGCCCCAGCATTTT. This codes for CASSLQSNQPQHF.

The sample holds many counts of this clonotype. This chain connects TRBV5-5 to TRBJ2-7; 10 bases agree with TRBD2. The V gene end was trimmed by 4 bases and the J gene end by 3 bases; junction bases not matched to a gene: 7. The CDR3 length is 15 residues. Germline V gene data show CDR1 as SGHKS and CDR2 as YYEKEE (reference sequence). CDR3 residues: CASSVTSGTHYEQYF. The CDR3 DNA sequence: TGTGCCAGCAGCGTTACTAGCGGGACGCACTACGAGCAGTACTTC.

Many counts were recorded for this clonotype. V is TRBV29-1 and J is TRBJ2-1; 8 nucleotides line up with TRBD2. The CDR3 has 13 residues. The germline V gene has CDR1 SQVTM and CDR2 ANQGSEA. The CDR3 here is CSASGPWGNEQFF. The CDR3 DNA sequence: TGCAGTGCTAGCGGGCCCTGGGGGAATGAGCAGTTCTTC.

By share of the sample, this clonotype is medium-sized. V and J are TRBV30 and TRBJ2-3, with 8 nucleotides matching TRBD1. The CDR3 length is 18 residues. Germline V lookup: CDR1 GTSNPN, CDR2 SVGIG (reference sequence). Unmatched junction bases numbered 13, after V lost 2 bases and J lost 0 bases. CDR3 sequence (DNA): TGTGCCTGGAGTACCGCCCTGGGCAGGGGGCGTAGCACAGATACGCAGTATTTT. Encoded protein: CAWSTALGRGRSTDTQYF.

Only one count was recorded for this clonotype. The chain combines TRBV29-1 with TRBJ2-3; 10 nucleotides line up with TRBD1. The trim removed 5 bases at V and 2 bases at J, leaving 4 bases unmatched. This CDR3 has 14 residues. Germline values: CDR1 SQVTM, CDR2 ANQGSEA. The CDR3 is CSVYRQGATDTQYF. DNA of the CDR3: TGCAGCGTTTACAGACAGGGGGCCACAGATACGCAGTATTTT.

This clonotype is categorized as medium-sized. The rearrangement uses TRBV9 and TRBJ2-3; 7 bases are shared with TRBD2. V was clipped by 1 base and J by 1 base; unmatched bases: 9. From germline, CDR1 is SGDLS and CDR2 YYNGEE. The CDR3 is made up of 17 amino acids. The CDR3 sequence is CASSVRTSDAGTDTQYF. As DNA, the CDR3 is TGTGCCAGCAGCGTAAGAACTAGCGACGCGGGCACAGATACGCAGTATTTT.

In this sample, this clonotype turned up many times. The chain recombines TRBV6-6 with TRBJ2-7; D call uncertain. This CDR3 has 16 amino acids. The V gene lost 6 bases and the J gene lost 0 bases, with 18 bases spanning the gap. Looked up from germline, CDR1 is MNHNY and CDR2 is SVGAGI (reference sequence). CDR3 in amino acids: CASSPLLERSSYEQYF. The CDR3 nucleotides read TGTGCCAGCAGCCCGCTTCTGGAGCGTAGCTCCTACGAGCAGTACTTC.

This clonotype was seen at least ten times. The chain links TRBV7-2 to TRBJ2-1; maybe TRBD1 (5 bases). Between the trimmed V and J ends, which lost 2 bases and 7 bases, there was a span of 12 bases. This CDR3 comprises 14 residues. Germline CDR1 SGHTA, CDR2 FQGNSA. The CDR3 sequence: CASSLIREGNEQFF. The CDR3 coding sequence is TGTGCCAGCAGCTTAATCAGGGAAGGGAATGAGCAGTTCTTC. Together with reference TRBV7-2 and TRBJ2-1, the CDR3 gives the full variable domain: GAGVSQSPSNKVTEKGKDVELRCDPISGHTALYWYRQSLGQGLEFLIYFQGNSAPDKSGLPSDRFSAERTGGSVSTLTIQRTQQEDSAVYLCASSLIREGNEQFFGPGTRLTVL.

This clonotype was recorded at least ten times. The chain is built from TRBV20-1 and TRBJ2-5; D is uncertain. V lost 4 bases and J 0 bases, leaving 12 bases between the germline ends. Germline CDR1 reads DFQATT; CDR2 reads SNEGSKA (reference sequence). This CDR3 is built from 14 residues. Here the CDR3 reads CSATPGQDQETQYF. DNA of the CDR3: TGCAGTGCTACCCCCGGGCAGGACCAAGAGACCCAGTACTTC.

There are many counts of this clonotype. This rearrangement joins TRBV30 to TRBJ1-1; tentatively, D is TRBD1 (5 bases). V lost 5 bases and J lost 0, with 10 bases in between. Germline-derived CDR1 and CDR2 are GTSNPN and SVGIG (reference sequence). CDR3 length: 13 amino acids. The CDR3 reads CAWASTVNTEAFF. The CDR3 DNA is TGTGCCTGGGCGTCGACAGTGAACACTGAAGCTTTCTTT.

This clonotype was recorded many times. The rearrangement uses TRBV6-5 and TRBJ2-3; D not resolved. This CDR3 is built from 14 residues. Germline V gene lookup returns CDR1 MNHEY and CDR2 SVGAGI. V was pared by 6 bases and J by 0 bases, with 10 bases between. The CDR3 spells CASRVQVSTDTQYF. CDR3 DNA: TGTGCCAGCAGAGTTCAAGTTAGCACAGATACGCAGTATTTT.

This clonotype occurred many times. The CDR3 sequence: CASRGTVGSTNIQYF. CDR3 DNA: TGTGCCAGCAGAGGGACAGTGGGGAGTACAAACATTCAGTACTTC. The chain employs TRBV6-1 and TRBJ2-4; 7 nucleotides align to TRBD1. The CDR3 contains 15 residues. Trimming removed 6 bases from V and 6 bases from J; junction bases left unmatched: 11. In germline, CDR1 is MNHNS, CDR2 SASEGT.